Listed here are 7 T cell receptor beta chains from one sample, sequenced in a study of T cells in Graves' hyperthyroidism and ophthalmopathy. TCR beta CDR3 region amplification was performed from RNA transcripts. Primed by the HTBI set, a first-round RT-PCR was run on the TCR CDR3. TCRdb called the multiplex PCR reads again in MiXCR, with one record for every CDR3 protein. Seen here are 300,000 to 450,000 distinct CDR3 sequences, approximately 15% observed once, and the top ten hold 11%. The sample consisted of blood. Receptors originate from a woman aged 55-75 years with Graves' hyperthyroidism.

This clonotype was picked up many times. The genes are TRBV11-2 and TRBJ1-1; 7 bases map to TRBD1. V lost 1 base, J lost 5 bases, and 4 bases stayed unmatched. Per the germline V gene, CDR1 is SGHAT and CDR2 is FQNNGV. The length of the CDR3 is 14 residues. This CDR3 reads CASSLATGATEAFF. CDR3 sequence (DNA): TGTGCCAGCAGCTTAGCAACAGGGGCTACTGAAGCTTTCTTT.

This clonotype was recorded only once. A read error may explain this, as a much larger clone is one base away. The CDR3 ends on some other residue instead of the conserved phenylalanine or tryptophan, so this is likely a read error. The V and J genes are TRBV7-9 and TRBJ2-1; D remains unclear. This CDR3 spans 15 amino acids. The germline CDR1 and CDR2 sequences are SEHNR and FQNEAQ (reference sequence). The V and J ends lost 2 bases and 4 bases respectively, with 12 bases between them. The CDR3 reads CASSLTEGQYNEQFL. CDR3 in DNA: TGTGCCAGCAGCTTAACCGAAGGCCAGTACAATGAGCAGTTCCTC.

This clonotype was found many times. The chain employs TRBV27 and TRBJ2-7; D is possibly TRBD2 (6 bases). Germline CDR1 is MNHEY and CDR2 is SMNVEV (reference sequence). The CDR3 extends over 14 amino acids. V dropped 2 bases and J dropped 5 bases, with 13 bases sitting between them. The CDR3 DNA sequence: TGTGCCAGCAGTTTAGGTCTGACTAGAGACGAGCAGTACTTC. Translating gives CASSLGLTRDEQYF.

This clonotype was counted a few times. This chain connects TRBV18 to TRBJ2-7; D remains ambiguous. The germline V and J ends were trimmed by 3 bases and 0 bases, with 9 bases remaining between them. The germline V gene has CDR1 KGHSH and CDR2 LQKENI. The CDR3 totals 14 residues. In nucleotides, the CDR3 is TGTGCCAGCTCACCTGAACAAAGCTCCTACGAGCAGTACTTC. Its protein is CASSPEQSSYEQYF.

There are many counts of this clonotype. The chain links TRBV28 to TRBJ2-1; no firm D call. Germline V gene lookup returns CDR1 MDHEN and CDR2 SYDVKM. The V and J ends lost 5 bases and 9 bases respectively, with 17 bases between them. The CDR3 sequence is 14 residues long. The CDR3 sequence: CASSLPGPPSEQFF. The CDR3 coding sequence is TGTGCCAGCAGTCTTCCGGGCCCCCCAAGTGAGCAGTTCTTC.

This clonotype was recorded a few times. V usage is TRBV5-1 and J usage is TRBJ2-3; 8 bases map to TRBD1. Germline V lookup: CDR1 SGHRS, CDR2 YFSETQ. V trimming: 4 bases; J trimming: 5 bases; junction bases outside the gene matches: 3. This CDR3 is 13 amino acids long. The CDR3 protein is CASSTGQEDTQYF. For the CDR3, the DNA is TGCGCCAGCAGCACGGGACAGGAAGATACGCAGTATTTT.

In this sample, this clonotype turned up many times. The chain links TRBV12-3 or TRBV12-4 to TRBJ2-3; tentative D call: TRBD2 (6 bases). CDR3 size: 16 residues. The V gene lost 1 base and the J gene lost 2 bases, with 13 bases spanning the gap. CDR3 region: CASSLGRVAYTDTQYF. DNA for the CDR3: TGTGCCAGCAGTTTAGGGAGGGTGGCATACACAGATACGCAGTATTTT.